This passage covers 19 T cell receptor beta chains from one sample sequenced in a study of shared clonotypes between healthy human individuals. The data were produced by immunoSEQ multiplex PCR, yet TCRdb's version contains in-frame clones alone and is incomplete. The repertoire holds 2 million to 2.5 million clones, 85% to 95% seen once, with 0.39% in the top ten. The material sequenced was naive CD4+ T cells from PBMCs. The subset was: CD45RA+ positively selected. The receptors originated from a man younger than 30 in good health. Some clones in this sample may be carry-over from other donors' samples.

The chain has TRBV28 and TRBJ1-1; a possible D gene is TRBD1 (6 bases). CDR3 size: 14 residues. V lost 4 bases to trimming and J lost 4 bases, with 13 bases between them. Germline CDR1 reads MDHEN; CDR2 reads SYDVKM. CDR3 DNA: TGTGCCAGCAGTTCACAGGGTTCGGGCACTGAAGCTTTCTTT. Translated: CASSSQGSGTEAFF.

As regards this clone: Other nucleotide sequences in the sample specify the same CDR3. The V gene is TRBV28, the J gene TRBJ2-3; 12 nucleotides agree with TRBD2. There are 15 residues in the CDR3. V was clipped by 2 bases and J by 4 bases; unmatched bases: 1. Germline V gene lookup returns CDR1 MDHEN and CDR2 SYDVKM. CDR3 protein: CASSLRLAGADTQYF. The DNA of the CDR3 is TGTGCCAGCAGTTTACGACTAGCGGGAGCAGATACGCAGTATTTT.

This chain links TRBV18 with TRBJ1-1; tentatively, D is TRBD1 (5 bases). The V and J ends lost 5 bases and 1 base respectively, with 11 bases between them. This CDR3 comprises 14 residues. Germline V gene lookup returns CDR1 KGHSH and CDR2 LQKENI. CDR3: CASSAGTGNTEAFF. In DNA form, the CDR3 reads TGTGCCAGCTCAGCAGGCACAGGGAACACTGAAGCTTTCTTT.

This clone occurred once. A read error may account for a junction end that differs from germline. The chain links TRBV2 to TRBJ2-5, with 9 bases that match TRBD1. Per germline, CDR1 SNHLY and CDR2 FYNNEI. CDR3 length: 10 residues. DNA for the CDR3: TGTGCCAGCAGCAACAGGGGGCCGGACTTC. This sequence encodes CASSNRGPDF.

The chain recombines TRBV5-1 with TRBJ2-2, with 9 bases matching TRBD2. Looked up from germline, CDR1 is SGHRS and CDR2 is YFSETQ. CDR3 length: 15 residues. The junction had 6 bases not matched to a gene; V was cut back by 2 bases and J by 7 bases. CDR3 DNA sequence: TGCGCCAGCAGCTTAATAGCGGGAGACGGCGGGGAGCTGTTTTTT. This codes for CASSLIAGDGGELFF.

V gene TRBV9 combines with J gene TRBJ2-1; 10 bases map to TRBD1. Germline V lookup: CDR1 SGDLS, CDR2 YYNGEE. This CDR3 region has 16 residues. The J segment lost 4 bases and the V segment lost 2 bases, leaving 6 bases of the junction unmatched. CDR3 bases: TGTGCCAGCAGCGTGAGGGGGGACAGGGGATACAATGAGCAGTTCTTC. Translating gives CASSVRGDRGYNEQFF. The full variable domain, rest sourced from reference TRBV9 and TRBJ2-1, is DSGVTQTPKHLITATGQRVTLRCSPRSGDLSVYWYQQSLDQGLQFLIQYYNGEERAKGNILERFSAQQFPDLHSELNLSSLELGDSALYFCASSVRGDRGYNEQFFGPGTRLTVL.

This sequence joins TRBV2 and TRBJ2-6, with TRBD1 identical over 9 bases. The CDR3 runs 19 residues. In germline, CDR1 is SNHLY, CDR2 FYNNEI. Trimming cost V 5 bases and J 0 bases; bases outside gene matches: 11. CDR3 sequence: CASSLGQGRSGSGANVLTF. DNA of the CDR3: TGTGCCAGCAGTTTGGGACAGGGAAGGTCAGGCTCTGGGGCCAACGTCCTGACTTTC.

This chain's CDR3 is CASSLVYSGSSYNEQFF. CDR3 DNA sequence: TGTGCCAGCAGCTTAGTTTATAGCGGGAGCTCCTACAATGAGCAGTTCTTC. This rearrangement joins TRBV7-8 to TRBJ2-1; 9 bases are a match to TRBD2. Germline V gives CDR1 SGHVS, CDR2 FQNEAQ. After removal of 1 base from V and 0 bases from J, the junction contained 4 bases not matched to a gene. The CDR3 spans 17 residues.

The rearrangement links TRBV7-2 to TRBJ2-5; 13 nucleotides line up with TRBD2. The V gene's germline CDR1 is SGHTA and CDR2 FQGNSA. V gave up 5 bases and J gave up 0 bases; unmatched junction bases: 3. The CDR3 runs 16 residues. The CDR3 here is CASSPGLAGDQETQYF. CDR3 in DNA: TGTGCCAGCAGCCCTGGACTAGCGGGAGACCAAGAGACCCAGTACTTC.

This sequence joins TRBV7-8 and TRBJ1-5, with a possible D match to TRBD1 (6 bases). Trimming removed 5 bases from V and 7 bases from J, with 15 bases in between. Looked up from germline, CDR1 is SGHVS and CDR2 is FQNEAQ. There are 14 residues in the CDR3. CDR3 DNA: TGTGCCAGCAGCCGCCTAAGGGGGGTCCAGCCCCAGCATTTT. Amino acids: CASSRLRGVQPQHF.

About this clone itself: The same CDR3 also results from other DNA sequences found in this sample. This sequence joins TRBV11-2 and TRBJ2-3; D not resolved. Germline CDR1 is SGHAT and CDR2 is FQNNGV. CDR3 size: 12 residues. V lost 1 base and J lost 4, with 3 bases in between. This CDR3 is CASSLVADTQYF. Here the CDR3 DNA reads TGTGCCAGCAGCTTAGTTGCAGATACGCAGTATTTT. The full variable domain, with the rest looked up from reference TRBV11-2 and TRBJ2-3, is EAGVAQSPRYKIIEKRQSVAFWCNPISGHATLYWYQQILGQGPKLLIQFQNNGVVDDSQLPKDRFSAERLKGVDSTLKIQPAKLEDSAVYLCASSLVADTQYFGPGTRLTVL.

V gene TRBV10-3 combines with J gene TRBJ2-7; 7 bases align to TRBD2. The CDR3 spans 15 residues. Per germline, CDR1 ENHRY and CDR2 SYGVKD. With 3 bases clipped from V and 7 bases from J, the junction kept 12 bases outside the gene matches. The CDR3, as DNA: TGTGCCATCAGTGAAGTCCTAGCGGAGCCCCTTGAGCAGTACTTC. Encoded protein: CAISEVLAEPLEQYF.

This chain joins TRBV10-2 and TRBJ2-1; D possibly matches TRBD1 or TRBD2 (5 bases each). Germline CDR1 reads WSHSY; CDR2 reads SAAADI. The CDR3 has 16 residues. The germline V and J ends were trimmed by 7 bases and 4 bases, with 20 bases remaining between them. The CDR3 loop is CASITRDPISYNEQFF. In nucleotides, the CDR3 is TGCGCCAGCATCACAAGGGACCCCATATCATACAATGAGCAGTTCTTC.

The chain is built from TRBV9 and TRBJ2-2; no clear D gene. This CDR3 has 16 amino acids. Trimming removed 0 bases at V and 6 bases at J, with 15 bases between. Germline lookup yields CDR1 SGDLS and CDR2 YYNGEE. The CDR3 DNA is TGTGCCAGCAGCGTAGGTTGGACCGGCAAGGCCGGGGAGCTGTTTTTT. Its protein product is CASSVGWTGKAGELFF.

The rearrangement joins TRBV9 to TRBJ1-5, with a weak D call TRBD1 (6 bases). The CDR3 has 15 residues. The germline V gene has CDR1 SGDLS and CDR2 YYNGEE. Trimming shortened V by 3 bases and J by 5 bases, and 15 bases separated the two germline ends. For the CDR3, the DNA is TGTGCCAGCAGCGCTGCCCCTGGGGGCCATCAGCCCCAGCATTTT. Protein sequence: CASSAAPGGHQPQHF.

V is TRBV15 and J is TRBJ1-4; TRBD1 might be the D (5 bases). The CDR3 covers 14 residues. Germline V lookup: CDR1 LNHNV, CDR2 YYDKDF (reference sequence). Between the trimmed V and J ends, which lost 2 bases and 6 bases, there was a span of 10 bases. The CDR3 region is CATSRHGGDEKLFF. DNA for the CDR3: TGTGCCACCAGCAGACACGGGGGGGATGAAAAACTGTTTTTT.

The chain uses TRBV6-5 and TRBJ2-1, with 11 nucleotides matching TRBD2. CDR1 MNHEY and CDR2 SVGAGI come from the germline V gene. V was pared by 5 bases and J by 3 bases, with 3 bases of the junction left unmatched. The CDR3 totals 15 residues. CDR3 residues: CASSAGTSGYNEQFF. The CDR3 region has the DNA TGTGCCAGCAGTGCCGGGACTAGCGGCTACAATGAGCAGTTCTTC.

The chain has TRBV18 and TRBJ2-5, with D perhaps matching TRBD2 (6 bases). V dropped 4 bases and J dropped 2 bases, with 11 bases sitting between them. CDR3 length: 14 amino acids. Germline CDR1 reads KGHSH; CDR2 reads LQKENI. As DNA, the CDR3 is TGTGCCAGCTCACTAGAAGGGAGGCAAGAGACCCAGTACTTC. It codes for CASSLEGRQETQYF. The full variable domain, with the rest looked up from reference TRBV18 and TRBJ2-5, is NAGVMQNPRHLVRRRGQEARLRCSPMKGHSHVYWYRQLPEEGLKFMVYLQKENIIDESGMPKERFSAEFPKEGPSILRIQQVVRGDSAAYFCASSLEGRQETQYFGPGTRLLVL.

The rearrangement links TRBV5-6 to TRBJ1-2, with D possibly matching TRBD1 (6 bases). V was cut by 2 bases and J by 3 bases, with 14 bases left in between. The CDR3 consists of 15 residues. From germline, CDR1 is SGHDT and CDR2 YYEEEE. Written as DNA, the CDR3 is TGTGCCAGCAGCTTTAACCCCCAGGGGCACTATGGCTACACCTTC. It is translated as CASSFNPQGHYGYTF.